This TCR beta chain was captured by sequencing in a study of T-cell reconstitution after alpha-beta-depleted transplantation in children. The TCRbeta library was prepared with unique molecular identifiers. Each CDR3 protein is one row after TCRdb ran MiXCR on the PCR reads. The sample records some 520,000 distinct CDR3 sequences, approximately 32% being singletons. Germline CDR1 reads SGHTA; CDR2 reads FQGTGA. After removal of 3 bases from V and 4 bases from J, the junction contained 4 bases not matched to a gene. The CDR3 is 15 residues long. This clonotype was observed a handful of times. The clonotype originates from a human donor who donated a stem cell graft to a child with aplastic anemia. The material was PBMCs from the stem cell graft donor, obtained from the stem cell graft. The chain joins TRBV7-3 to TRBJ2-1, with TRBD1 matching over 9 bases. CDR3 sequence reads: CASSFGTGKYNEQFF. The CDR3 coding sequence is TGTGCCAGCAGCTTTGGGACAGGGAAATACAATGAGCAGTTCTTC.